The clone carrying this T cell receptor (beta chain) showed up many times. TCRdb reanalyzed the PCR reads with MiXCR. The data contain around 23,000 clones, about 14% of them singletons. Germline lookup yields CDR1 MNHNS and CDR2 SASEGT. The CDR3 sequence is 13 residues long. V was pared by 8 bases and J by 3 bases, with 13 bases between. These data originate in a study of metastatic and nonmetastatic thyroid tumors. For the study at large: The comparison covered peripheral blood and tumor or nodule tissue in malignant and benign thyroid patients.

No patient had received any treatment before thyroid surgery. The gene calls are TRBV6-1 and TRBJ1-2; D gene unclear. The source of this sequence is a female donor with papillary thyroid cancer or a benign thyroid nodule (not recorded which). Some clones in this sample may be carry-over from other donors' samples. Sequenced sample: tumor tissue. The CDR3 here is CASDVGSYYGYTF. CDR3 DNA sequence: TGTGCCAGCGATGTGGGGTCCTACTATGGCTACACCTTC.